This T cell receptor (beta chain) came from a study of blood T cell repertoires in COVID-19 (dated by TCRdb to between 2020 and 2021). Study-level background: Samples covering the acute and convalescent phases of COVID-19 were provided by collaborators in the United States, Italy and Spain. The prospective study material was composed of cDNA or gDNA derived from T cells, B-cell-depleted T cells, or PBMCs. Deeply sampled blood TCRbeta repertoires from subjects exposed to, actively infected with, or recovered from COVID-19 were included in the dataset. The repertoires were made available in a free public database intended to serve as a resource for research on the immune response to SARS-CoV-2. The samples were drawn from the first 160 participants of the ongoing ImmuneRACE study and from 1,254 subjects provided by 6 global collaborators. The sample metadata nearly always contained a de-identified subject ID, COVID-19 status, age in years and sex. Where available, HLA class I and class II types were taken from metadata supplied by the sample provider and were not determined by assay-based typing.

TCRbeta CDR3 regions were amplified from genomic DNA by means of the immunoSEQ Assay, a bias-controlled multiplex PCR. On the authors' methods: Within the assay, amplification of reference gene primers was used to estimate how many nucleated cells each sample contained. Sequence reads were collapsed and filtered to measure the absolute abundance of every unique TCRbeta CDR3 rearrangement. For each sample, productive Simpson clonality was calculated as the square root of Simpson's diversity index across productive rearrangements. TCRdb retrieved this table from immuneACCESS and kept in-frame rearrangements only. Not all clones are present; in checked studies, unresolved V genes account for under half, and no reason is known for the remainder. The DNA was the basis for D and trimming; V, J and clone size are from that table. In this sample the table shows about 410,000 clones, 89% of which occur a single time. The ten biggest clones cover about 1.8% of the sample.

Enrolling through a virtual design, the prospective study's participants ranged in age from roughly 18 to 89 years and lived across approximately 25 United States geographic areas. Cohort assignment in the prospective study relied on participant-reported clinical history from a screening survey and a study questionnaire. Recovered participants in ImmuneRACE Cohort 3 were defined by two consecutive negative NP/OP PCR tests, clearance by a healthcare professional, or resolution of symptoms. In the prospective study, mobile phlebotomists collected whole blood, serum and a nasopharyngeal or oropharyngeal swab from each participant. Participants in the prospective study had the option to provide additional blood draws and questionnaires over a roughly 2-month period. Before DNA extraction, blood samples from the prospective study were shipped at room temperature or frozen. For this clone: Its antigen is unknown. No base qualities exist here, and no much larger clone lies one base off it.

Overall study outcomes, separate from this receptor: The quantity of clinical and demographic metadata differed by source and by participant and was supplied without curation.

Clipping removes 6 bases from V and 0 bases from J, with 5 as the unmatched junction base count. Sequences WNHNN (CDR1) and SYGVQD (CDR2) are obtained from the germline V gene (reference sequence). The CDR3 starts with the cysteine, ends with the phenylalanine, and has 16 residues. CDR3 DNA is the only sequence kept; it has 48 bases, read in frame from the first base. Material: PBMCs or T cells enriched from blood (not recorded which). The sequence came from a woman in her twenties or thirties who had recovered from COVID-19. This chain is built from TRBV10-1 and TRBJ2-1, and 10 bases in between align with TRBD2. The base sequence is TGCGCCAGCAGCCCGGGACTAGCGAGCTCCTACAATGAGCAGTTCTTC. This encodes CASSPGLASSYNEQFF.